This T cell receptor (beta chain) is drawn from a study of T cells after yellow fever vaccination. General study findings and limits: The study re-detected most primary-vaccination clones after the booster (nearly 97% CD4, approximately 88% CD8). A small share of clonotypes appeared in both CD4 and CD8 compartments. High-abundance clonotypes from the bulk population could contaminate FACS-sorted repertoires.

This clonotype was seen only a few times. Template switching with 5'RACE generated the TCR cDNA and added a universal primer site and UMIs. TCRdb reanalysed the 5' RACE reads using MiXCR and keeps one entry per CDR3 protein. Of 65,000 to 90,000 distinct CDR3 sequences in the sample, roughly 15% were seen once. The germline V gene encodes CDR1 MDHEN and CDR2 SYDVKM. The CDR3 loop spans 16 amino acids. With V trimmed by 3 bases and J by 4 bases, 10 bases remained unmatched. The specimen was CD8+ T cells not binding an NS4B(214-222) dextramer, sorted from PBMCs, collected roughly 20 days after the first yellow fever vaccination. This sequence originates from a man between 18 and 29 years old who received the YFV17D yellow fever vaccine. The chain is built from TRBV28 and TRBJ2-5, with TRBD2 identical over 8 bases. The CDR3 region is CASSLGLGVGRETQYF. The CDR3 DNA follows: TGTGCCAGCAGTTTGGGACTAGGTGTGGGAAGAGAGACCCAGTACTTC.